The rows below give T cell receptor beta chains drawn from one sample of a study of response to subunit inactivated influenza vaccine. TCRdb reanalysed the RT-PCR reads using MiXCR and keeps one entry per CDR3 protein. This table has approximately 500,000 distinct CDR3 sequences, under 25% appearing once. These same data were also listed under a study on T cells expressing NK-cell markers.

This sample comprised CD4+ T cells sorted from PBMCs, obtained approximately 13 days after vaccination. The receptors originated from a man between 50 and 59 years old who received an inactivated influenza vaccine. The CDR3 runs from the conserved cysteine through the conserved F or W. D genes are given only for firm matches. Clone size, where shown, is once, few, many, or a class for clones that have expanded.

clone_size: -
j_call: TRBJ2-7
v_call: TRBV29-1
d_call: -
cdr3_aa: CSVGGQGGDYEQYF
cdr3_nt: TGCAGCGTTGGAGGGCAGGGGGGCGACTACGAGCAGTACTTC

clone_size: -
j_call: TRBJ1-1
v_call: TRBV20-1
d_call: -
cdr3_aa: CSARDGAEAFF
cdr3_nt: TGCAGTGCTAGGGATGGAGCTGAAGCTTTCTTT

clone_size: few
j_call: TRBJ2-3
v_call: TRBV4-1
d_call: -
cdr3_aa: CASSQGPDLPTDTQYF
cdr3_nt: TGCGCCAGCAGCCAAGGTCCCGACTTACCCACAGATACGCAGTATTTT

clone_size: few
j_call: TRBJ2-7
v_call: TRBV11-2
d_call: -
cdr3_aa: CASSLVAASSYEQYF
cdr3_nt: TGTGCCAGCAGCTTAGTGGCAGCGAGCTCCTACGAGCAGTACTTC

clone_size: many
j_call: TRBJ1-1
v_call: TRBV11-2
d_call: -
cdr3_aa: CASSTSWGSTEAFF
cdr3_nt: TGTGCCAGCAGCACATCCTGGGGTAGTACTGAAGCTTTCTTT

clone_size: few
j_call: TRBJ2-3
v_call: TRBV20-1
d_call: -
cdr3_aa: CSARWLASTDTQYF
cdr3_nt: TGCAGTGCTAGGTGGCTAGCAAGCACAGATACGCAGTATTTT

clone_size: -
j_call: TRBJ2-1
v_call: TRBV20-1
d_call: -
cdr3_aa: CSAKGGGLYNEQFF
cdr3_nt: TGCAGTGCTAAGGGGGGGGGCCTCTACAATGAGCAGTTCTTC

clone_size: -
j_call: TRBJ2-5
v_call: TRBV7-2
d_call: -
cdr3_aa: CASSTPFSGAYQETQYF
cdr3_nt: TGTGCCAGCAGCACCCCTTTCTCGGGGGCGTACCAAGAGACCCAGTACTTC

clone_size: -
j_call: TRBJ2-5
v_call: TRBV7-9
d_call: TRBD2
cdr3_aa: CASKMGLAGMYQETQYF
cdr3_nt: TGTGCCAGCAAGATGGGACTAGCGGGCATGTACCAAGAGACCCAGTACTTC

clone_size: -
j_call: TRBJ2-7
v_call: TRBV4-2
d_call: -
cdr3_aa: CASSQLAYYEQYF
cdr3_nt: TGTGCCAGCAGCCAGCTGGCTTACTACGAGCAGTACTTC

clone_size: few
j_call: TRBJ2-5
v_call: TRBV7-9
d_call: -
cdr3_aa: CASSFNTQETQYF
cdr3_nt: TGTGCCAGCAGCTTTAACACCCAAGAGACCCAGTACTTC

clone_size: many
j_call: TRBJ1-1
v_call: TRBV20-1
d_call: TRBD1
cdr3_aa: CSARQGARGTEAFF
cdr3_nt: TGCAGTGCGAGACAGGGGGCGCGTGGCACTGAAGCTTTCTTT

clone_size: -
j_call: TRBJ2-2
v_call: TRBV28
d_call: TRBD1
cdr3_aa: CASSVGQGGNTGELFF
cdr3_nt: TGTGCCAGCAGTGTGGGACAGGGAGGGAACACCGGGGAGCTGTTTTTT

clone_size: -
j_call: TRBJ2-7
v_call: TRBV27
d_call: -
cdr3_aa: CASSRTGNSYEQYF
cdr3_nt: TGTGCCAGCAGTCGAACGGGTAACTCCTACGAGCAGTACTTC

clone_size: -
j_call: TRBJ1-1
v_call: TRBV20-1
d_call: -
cdr3_aa: CSARAMTGMNTEAFF
cdr3_nt: TGCAGTGCTAGAGCCATGACAGGAATGAACACTGAAGCTTTCTTT

clone_size: -
j_call: TRBJ2-7
v_call: TRBV5-5
d_call: -
cdr3_aa: CASSLSWRGQYF
cdr3_nt: TGTGCCAGCAGCTTAAGTTGGAGGGGGCAGTACTTC

clone_size: -
j_call: TRBJ2-3
v_call: TRBV4-2
d_call: TRBD2
cdr3_aa: CASSQGGGSTDTQYF
cdr3_nt: TGTGCCAGCAGCCAAGGGGGGGGTAGCACAGATACGCAGTATTTT

clone_size: -
j_call: TRBJ1-2
v_call: TRBV7-2
d_call: TRBD1
cdr3_aa: CASSPRTGSNYGYTF
cdr3_nt: TGTGCCAGCAGCCCCCGGACAGGGTCTAACTATGGCTACACCTTC

clone_size: many
j_call: TRBJ2-3
v_call: TRBV4-1
d_call: -
cdr3_aa: CASSRDRYTDTQYF
cdr3_nt: TGCGCCAGCAGCAGAGACAGGTACACAGATACGCAGTATTTT

clone_size: -
j_call: TRBJ1-1
v_call: TRBV12-3/TRBV12-4
d_call: -
cdr3_aa: CASSLMTSGTEAFF
cdr3_nt: TGTGCCAGCAGTTTAATGACTTCCGGCACTGAAGCTTTCTTT

clone_size: -
j_call: TRBJ2-5
v_call: TRBV29-1
d_call: -
cdr3_aa: CSVEASRRETQYF
cdr3_nt: TGCAGCGTTGAAGCCTCACGCCGGGAGACCCAGTACTTC

clone_size: many
j_call: TRBJ2-7
v_call: TRBV7-2
d_call: -
cdr3_aa: CASSLNPTYEQYF
cdr3_nt: TGTGCCAGCAGCTTAAACCCTACCTACGAGCAGTACTTC

clone_size: -
j_call: TRBJ2-3
v_call: TRBV7-2
d_call: -
cdr3_aa: CASASRRDSTDTQYF
cdr3_nt: TGTGCCAGCGCGTCGAGGCGGGATAGCACAGATACGCAGTATTTT

clone_size: -
j_call: TRBJ2-7
v_call: TRBV7-2
d_call: TRBD2
cdr3_aa: CASSSQRGNSYEQYF
cdr3_nt: TGTGCCAGCAGCTCCCAGCGGGGGAACTCCTACGAGCAGTACTTC

clone_size: -
j_call: TRBJ2-5
v_call: TRBV7-2
d_call: TRBD2
cdr3_aa: CASSLVGGALETQYF
cdr3_nt: TGTGCCAGCAGCTTAGTCGGGGGGGCCCTTGAGACCCAGTACTTC

clone_size: few
j_call: TRBJ2-3
v_call: TRBV10-3
d_call: TRBD2
cdr3_aa: CAISEVSGGTDTQYF
cdr3_nt: TGTGCCATCAGTGAGGTTAGCGGGGGGACAGATACGCAGTATTTT

clone_size: few
j_call: TRBJ2-4
v_call: TRBV12-3/TRBV12-4
d_call: -
cdr3_aa: CASSMRDLAKNIQYF
cdr3_nt: TGTGCCAGCAGTATGAGGGACTTAGCCAAAAACATTCAGTACTTC